A single T cell receptor beta chain is shown here with its context. Sequencing was performed with immunoSEQ multiplex PCR; in TCRdb, only in-frame clones are kept and a portion is missing. The sample lists a few hundred thousand clones; 86% were seen once. Germline CDR1 MNHEY, CDR2 SVGEGT. V shed 3 bases and J 2 bases; nucleotides not matched to a gene: 6. This CDR3 has 16 residues. The data belong to a study of blood T cell repertoires in COVID-19. Study overall: From T cells, B-cell-depleted T cells, or PBMCs came the material, which was cDNA or gDNA.

Sequenced: peripheral blood. This rearrangement joins TRBV6-2 or TRBV6-3 to TRBJ2-5; 10 nucleotides line up with TRBD2. This TCR was sampled from a woman aged 45 to 65 with acute or convalescent COVID-19. In DNA, the CDR3 is TGTGCCAGCAGTTATTTCACTAGCGGGACACAAGAGACCCAGTACTTC. It yields the protein CASSYFTSGTQETQYF.